This T cell receptor beta chain was recovered during a study of T cell changes during pregnancy in multiple sclerosis (dated by TCRdb to about 2019). Regarding the study in general: Changes in the T cell repertoire over the course of pregnancy were examined in this study in women with multiple sclerosis.

The method behind the library was the immunoSEQ multiplex PCR assay. TCRdb's version of the immuneACCESS table is confined to in-frame rearrangements and falls short of the full clone set. An unresolved V gene accounts for under half of the shortfall where checked; the remainder is of unknown origin. The sample data list tens of thousands of clones, and over 85% of these were observed just once. Roughly 1.4% of the sample goes to the ten largest clones. The CDR1 and CDR2 encoded by the germline V gene are SGHVS and FQNEAQ. Taken from cysteine to phenylalanine, the CDR3 has 15 residues. Only the CDR3 region is kept as DNA, spanning 45 bases read in frame from base 1. Compared with germline, V lacks 3 bases and J lacks 5 bases; bases without a gene match: 7. To note about this clone: The antigen it binds to is not known. The sample holds no much larger clone one base away, and base qualities are not on file.

This clonotype was obtained from a female donor in good health, enrolled as a control in a pregnancy study. Sequenced here: peripheral blood, sampled in the third trimester of pregnancy. The chain couples TRBV7-8 to TRBJ2-5; TRBD1 lines up with 9 middle nucleotides. The sequenced DNA is TGTGCCAGCAGCTTGGGACAGGGTGGGATTGAGACCCAGTACTTC. It is translated as CASSLGQGGIETQYF.